This T cell receptor (beta chain) was identified in a study of neurological immune-mediated disorders. Study summary: Relapsing-remitting forms accounted for most of the roughly 35 multiple sclerosis patients and secondary progressive forms for 3.

Study-wide results and limits: The study found no CDR3 amino acid sequences shared by expanded clones across subjects, suggesting private repertoires in all groups.

In each sequencing run, over 180 million TCR-beta sequences were generated from 15-18 subjects. TCRdb analysed the 5' RACE reads with MiXCR anew, one entry per CDR3 protein. The table records around 68,000 distinct CDR3 sequences, about 4% of them present only once. This clonotype came up many times. What it binds is not known. Per the germline V gene, CDR1 is DFQATT and CDR2 is SNEGSKA (reference sequence). This CDR3 spans 13 amino acids. With V trimmed by 6 bases and J by 4 bases, 5 bases remained unmatched. Unsorted libraries were generated from 2 million PBMCs. These cells had been stored in RNAlater at -80 C.

Sequencing input: PBMCs. V gene TRBV20-1 combines with J gene TRBJ1-2; 10 nucleotides align to TRBD1. This clonotype was sampled from a man aged 50-59 years with multiple sclerosis. CDR3 DNA sequence: TGCAGTGCCGGAGGACAGGGGGGCTATGGCTACACCTTC. This translates into CSAGGQGGYGYTF.